This record covers a single T cell receptor beta chain. The source of the sample is a study of blood T cell repertoires in COVID-19. For the study at large: Sites in the United States, Italy and Spain provided acute and convalescent COVID-19 samples. T cells, B-cell-depleted T cells, or PBMCs provided the cDNA or gDNA that served as material.

The CDR3 sequence is 16 residues long. Trimming pared 0 bases from V and 2 bases from J, leaving 13 bases between. Per the germline V gene, CDR1 is MGHRA and CDR2 is YSYEKL. Source study methods: For nucleated cells, counts were estimated from reference gene primer amplification. TCRdb's copy holds only in-frame clones and misses some; the assay was immunoSEQ multiplex PCR. That table is the source of V, J and clone size, and D and trimming were worked out from the DNA. The sample lists approximately 80,000 clones, 76% seen once, with about 16% in the top ten. This chain joins TRBV4-1 and TRBJ1-2; perhaps TRBD1 as D (5 bases). Source material: peripheral blood. The sequence came from a man aged 65 to 85 with active or convalescent COVID-19. This CDR3 is CASSQDSAGNNYGYTF. CDR3 in DNA: TGCGCCAGCAGCCAAGATTCGGCAGGGAACAACTATGGCTACACCTTC.